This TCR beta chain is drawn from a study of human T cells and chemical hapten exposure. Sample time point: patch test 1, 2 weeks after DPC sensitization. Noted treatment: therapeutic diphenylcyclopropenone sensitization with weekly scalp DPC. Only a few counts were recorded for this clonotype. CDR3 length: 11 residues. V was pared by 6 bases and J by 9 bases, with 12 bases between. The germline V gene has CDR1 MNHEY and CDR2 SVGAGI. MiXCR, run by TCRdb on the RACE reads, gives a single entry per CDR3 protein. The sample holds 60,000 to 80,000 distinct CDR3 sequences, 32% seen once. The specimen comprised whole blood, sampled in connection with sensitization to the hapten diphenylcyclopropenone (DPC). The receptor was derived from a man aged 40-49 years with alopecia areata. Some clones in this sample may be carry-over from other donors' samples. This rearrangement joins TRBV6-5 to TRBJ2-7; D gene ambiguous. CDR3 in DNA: TGTGCCAGCAGGTCCGTAGGCGGGCAGTACTTC. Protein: CASRSVGGQYF.